The 10 T cell receptor beta chains given below trace back to one sample, sequenced in a study of T-cell reconstitution after alpha-beta-depleted transplantation in children. Unique molecular identifiers tagged the TCRbeta library. One entry per CDR3 protein results from TCRdb running MiXCR on the PCR reads. The table records 500,000 to 750,000 distinct CDR3 sequences, approximately 30% of them present only once. Here the sequenced sample was PBMCs, taken before TCRalphabeta/CD19-depleted stem cell transplant. The receptors here all came from a boy younger than two with Wiskott-Aldrich syndrome, due to receive a stem cell transplant.

The DNA of the CDR3 is TGCGCCAGCAGCGTTACGCTTGATGAGCAGTTCTTC. This translates into CASSVTLDEQFF. The chain uses TRBV5-1 and TRBJ2-1, with unresolved D. CDR1 SGHRS and CDR2 YFSETQ come from the germline V gene. The germline V and J ends were trimmed by 4 bases and 8 bases, with 10 bases remaining between them. The CDR3 runs to 12 residues.

V usage is TRBV10-3 and J usage is TRBJ2-1; D is uncertain. CDR1 and CDR2 (germline): ENHRY, SYGVKD. This CDR3 is 13 amino acids long. Between the trimmed V and J ends, which lost 5 bases and 5 bases, there was a span of 10 bases. CDR3 bases: TGTGCCATCAGTCCACAGTTAAACAATGAGCAGTTCTTC. It is translated as CAISPQLNNEQFF.

About this clonotype: Mismatch with germline at one junction end may stem from a read error. The gene calls are TRBV5-1 and TRBJ2-2; 7 nucleotides align to TRBD2. The CDR3 has 13 amino acids. Germline V gene lookup returns CDR1 SGHRS and CDR2 YFSETQ. CDR3 sequence reads: CATSGVSTGELFF. DNA for the CDR3: TGCGCCACCAGCGGGGTGAGCACCGGGGAGCTGTTTTTT.

This clonotype was observed a few times. V usage is TRBV27 and J usage is TRBJ2-1; 12 bases match TRBD2. Germline V gives CDR1 MNHEY, CDR2 SMNVEV (reference sequence). CDR3 size: 18 residues. The junction had 11 bases not matched to a gene; V was cut back by 2 bases and J by 6 bases. CDR3 DNA sequence: TGTGCCAGCAGTTTACGGACGCTAGGGACTAGCGGGCGCAATGAGCAGTTCTTC. Amino acids: CASSLRTLGTSGRNEQFF.

The chain employs TRBV5-1 and TRBJ2-5, with D unresolved. The CDR3 has 14 residues. The ends were cut back, 1 base at V and 4 bases at J, with 11 bases in the middle. Germline assignment: CDR1 SGHRS and CDR2 YFSETQ. The CDR3 DNA reads as TGCGCCAGCAGCTTGTTAGGTCCGATAGAGACCCAGTACTTC. Encoded protein: CASSLLGPIETQYF. The whole variable domain, filled in from reference TRBV5-1 and TRBJ2-5, reads KAGVTQTPRYLIKTRGQQVTLSCSPISGHRSVSWYQQTPGQGLQFLFEYFSETQRNKGNFPGRFSGRQFSNSRSEMNVSTLELGDSALYLCASSLLGPIETQYFGPGTRLLVL.

The DNA of the CDR3 is TGTGCCAGCAGCCAAGTCCCGGACTACCCCTACGAGCAGTACTTC. Translating it yields CASSQVPDYPYEQYF. The chain links TRBV3-1 to TRBJ2-7, with D maybe TRBD2 (6 bases). Germline CDR1 LGHDT, CDR2 YNNKEL (reference sequence). The CDR3 contains 15 residues. Trimming took off 1 base at V and 2 bases at J, with 12 bases between the two ends.

The rearrangement uses TRBV7-6 and TRBJ2-5; 8 bases are shared with TRBD1. The length of the CDR3 is 15 residues. The V and J ends lost 2 bases and 5 bases, in that order; junction bases with no gene match: 7. The V gene's germline CDR1 is SGHVS and CDR2 FNYEAQ. CDR3 residues: CASSLFRTGRETQYF. The CDR3 DNA sequence: TGTGCCAGCAGCTTATTCAGGACAGGGAGGGAGACCCAGTACTTC.

The gene calls are TRBV29-1 and TRBJ2-5; D remains ambiguous. This CDR3 region has 13 residues. Trimming shortened V by 0 bases and J by 9 bases, and 14 bases separated the two germline ends. Germline lookup yields CDR1 SQVTM and CDR2 ANQGSEA. The CDR3 spells CSVEDPSQVAQYF. The DNA of the CDR3 is TGCAGCGTTGAAGATCCTTCTCAAGTCGCCCAGTACTTC.

The genes are TRBV28 and TRBJ2-3; 8 bases are shared with TRBD2. CDR3 length: 13 amino acids. Germline-derived CDR1 and CDR2 are MDHEN and SYDVKM. V shed 11 bases, J shed 5 bases, and the junction held 9 bases outside the gene matches. CDR3 sequence: CAESGRAKDTQYF. In DNA, the CDR3 is TGTGCCGAAAGCGGGAGAGCGAAAGATACGCAGTATTTT. The variable domain in full, completed from reference TRBV28 and TRBJ2-3, reads DVKVTQSSRYLVKRTGEKVFLECVQDMDHENMFWYRQDPGLGLRLIYFSYDVKMKEKGDIPEGYSVSREKKERFSLILESASTNQTSMYLCAESGRAKDTQYFGPGTRLTVL.

The chain links TRBV20-1 to TRBJ2-7; the D is unclear. This CDR3 has 15 amino acids. The V end was cut by 0 bases, the J end by 2 bases, with 14 bases between. CDR1 DFQATT and CDR2 SNEGSKA come from the germline V gene (reference sequence). This CDR3 reads CSARDLAFGTYEQYF. CDR3 bases: TGCAGTGCTAGAGATTTGGCTTTCGGCACCTACGAGCAGTACTTC.